This T cell receptor (beta chain) derives from a study of blood T cell repertoires in COVID-19. Enrollees, about 18 to 89 years old, lived in fewer than 25 US areas. Participants reported their clinical history, and cohort assignment relied on those reports. For recovered donors of Cohort 3, there were two negative PCRs, clearance, or symptom resolution. Sequencing used immunoSEQ multiplex PCR; TCRdb keeps in-frame clones, though not all of them. The repertoire holds some 260,000 clones, with around 89% as singletons. Sequenced sample: PBMCs or T cells enriched from blood (not recorded which). The sequence was obtained from a man in his forties who had recovered from COVID-19.

The CDR3 DNA follows: TGTGCCAGCAGTTCGTACAGGACAGGGGGCCTCACTGAAGCTTTCTTT. It encodes CASSSYRTGGLTEAFF. The chain joins TRBV27 to TRBJ1-1; 11 bases map to TRBD1. This CDR3 region has 16 residues. The germline V gene encodes CDR1 MNHEY and CDR2 SMNVEV (reference sequence). The V segment lost 4 bases and the J segment 4 bases; nucleotides outside the gene matches: 8.